These 3 T cell receptor beta chains originate from one sample sequenced in a study of cytomegalovirus exposure and HLA in healthy donors. PCR used 60 Vbeta primers and 13 Jbeta primers. The data were produced by immunoSEQ multiplex PCR, yet TCRdb's version contains in-frame clones alone and is incomplete. The sample has 250,000 to 300,000 clones, around nine tenths seen once; the top ten hold about 1.7%. The specimen was PBMCs. These receptors all stem from a girl aged 2-10 years in good health and CMV-seronegative.

This rearrangement joins TRBV9 to TRBJ2-7; 11 nucleotides align to TRBD2. Germline CDR1 reads SGDLS; CDR2 reads YYNGEE. This CDR3 spans 15 amino acids. V lost 4 bases to trimming and J lost 2 bases; unmatched junction nucleotides: 5. The DNA of the CDR3 is TGTGCCAGCAGCCCACTAGCGGGAGTCCCCTACGAGCAGTACTTC. It translates to CASSPLAGVPYEQYF. Using reference TRBV9 and TRBJ2-7 for the parts outside the CDR3, the full variable domain is DSGVTQTPKHLITATGQRVTLRCSPRSGDLSVYWYQQSLDQGLQFLIQYYNGEERAKGNILERFSAQQFPDLHSELNLSSLELGDSALYFCASSPLAGVPYEQYFGPGTRLTVT.

The rearrangement uses TRBV5-4 and TRBJ2-3, with a possible D match to TRBD1 (6 bases). CDR1 and CDR2 (germline): SGHNT, YYREEE (reference sequence). The CDR3 extends over 17 amino acids. V lost 5 bases and J 3 bases, leaving 22 bases between the germline ends. The DNA for the CDR3 is TGTGCCAGCAGTTACTATTCGCCGGGACATGGAACAGATACGCAGTATTTT. Protein: CASSYYSPGHGTDTQYF. The complete variable domain, with remaining parts taken from reference TRBV5-4 and TRBJ2-3, reads ETGVTQSPTHLIKTRGQQVTLRCSSQSGHNTVSWYQQALGQGPQFIFQYYREEENGRGNFPPRFSGLQFPNYSSELNVNALELDDSALYLCASSYYSPGHGTDTQYFGPGTRLTVL.

The CDR3, as DNA: TGTGCCAGCAGCCGAGACAGGGTGGGGGCCAACGTCCTGACTTTC. It is translated as CASSRDRVGANVLTF. The chain combines TRBV6-5 with TRBJ2-6; 7 nucleotides line up with TRBD1. With 6 bases clipped from V and 4 bases from J, the junction kept 6 bases outside the gene matches. The CDR3 loop spans 15 amino acids. Germline V gene data show CDR1 as MNHEY and CDR2 as SVGAGI.